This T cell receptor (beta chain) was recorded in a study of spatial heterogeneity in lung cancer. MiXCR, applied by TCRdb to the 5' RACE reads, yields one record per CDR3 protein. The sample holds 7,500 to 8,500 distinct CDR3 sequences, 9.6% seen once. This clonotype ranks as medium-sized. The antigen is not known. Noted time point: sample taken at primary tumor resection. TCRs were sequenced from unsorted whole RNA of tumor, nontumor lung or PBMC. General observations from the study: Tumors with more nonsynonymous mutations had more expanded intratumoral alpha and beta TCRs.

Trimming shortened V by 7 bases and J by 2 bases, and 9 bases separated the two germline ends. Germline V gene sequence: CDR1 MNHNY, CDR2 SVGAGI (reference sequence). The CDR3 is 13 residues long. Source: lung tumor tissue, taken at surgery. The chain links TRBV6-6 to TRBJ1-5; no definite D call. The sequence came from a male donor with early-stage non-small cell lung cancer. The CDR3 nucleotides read TGTGCCAGCAACCCGGCAGGCAATCAGCCCCAGCATTTT. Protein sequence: CASNPAGNQPQHF.